This TCR beta chain derives from a study of low-dose radiotherapy and immunotherapy resistance in tumors. Study at large: On an every-two-weeks schedule, patients received intravenous nivolumab 240 mg, along with ipilimumab 1 mg/kg every six weeks. Intravenously given cyclophosphamide 200 mg/m2 followed a two-week schedule that placed each dose one day before radiation and immunotherapy. With cycle 1 day 1 as the start, patients took oral aspirin 300 mg daily for four cycles.

This CDR3 comprises 11 residues. Per the germline V gene, CDR1 is SQVTM and CDR2 is ANQGSEA. Trimming pared 5 bases from V and 2 bases from J, leaving 7 bases between. Primers targeting TRAV and TRBV primed first-strand cDNA, covering alpha and beta chains. TCR amplification used roughly 20 PCR cycles, a constant-region primer and a V-primer adapter. TCRdb fed the reads into MiXCR, producing one record per CDR3 protein. The table includes about 64,000 distinct CDR3 sequences, around a quarter detected once. Specified time point: before trial treatment. The therapy administered to donors comprised nivolumab, ipilimumab, aspirin, low-dose cyclophosphamide and low-dose radiotherapy.

The receptor was derived from a male donor with rectosigmoid adenocarcinoma. The source material was PBMCs, sampled before treatment. The chain links TRBV29-1 to TRBJ2-7; D gene unclear. Written as DNA, the CDR3 is TGCAGCGTTCTGGTAGCCTACGAGCAGTACTTC. Translation: CSVLVAYEQYF.